This passage covers 24 T cell receptor beta chains from one sample sequenced in a study of blood T cell repertoires in COVID-19. Here immunoSEQ multiplex PCR was the method, and the copy in TCRdb shows in-frame clones only, minus some. The table includes tens of thousands of clones, approximately 90% detected once. The sample taken for sequencing was peripheral blood. Receptors were obtained from a man aged 55 to 70 with acute or convalescent COVID-19.

This clone has more than one count but fewer than ten. The rearrangement joins TRBV3-1 (or the pseudogene TRBV3-2) to TRBJ1-2, with a tentative D call TRBD1 (5 bases). The length of the CDR3 is 13 residues. V gave up 0 bases and J gave up 8 bases, with 10 bases separating them. The germline V gene encodes CDR1 LGHDT and CDR2 YNNKEL (reference sequence). This CDR3 reads CASSQDGGGGYTF. As DNA, the CDR3 is TGTGCCAGCAGCCAAGATGGGGGGGGAGGCTACACCTTC.

This rearrangement joins TRBV18 to TRBJ2-5, with 10 nucleotides matching TRBD1. The germline CDR1 and CDR2 sequences are KGHSH and LQKENI. This CDR3 comprises 15 residues. With V trimmed by 3 bases and J by 1 base, 2 bases remained unmatched. DNA of the CDR3: TGTGCCAGCTCACCCGACAGGGGGCCCCAAGAGACCCAGTACTTC. Translating gives CASSPDRGPQETQYF.

The chain recombines TRBV4-3 with TRBJ2-1; D is perhaps TRBD2 (6 bases). The CDR3 extends over 16 amino acids. Germline CDR1 reads LGHNA; CDR2 reads YSLEER. Trimming pared 0 bases from V and 0 bases from J, leaving 9 bases between. CDR3 sequence: CASSQDGGSSYNEQFF. As DNA, the CDR3 is TGCGCCAGCAGCCAAGATGGAGGGAGCTCCTACAATGAGCAGTTCTTC.

The gene calls are TRBV19 and TRBJ1-2, with 8 positions matching TRBD1. V lost 9 bases to trimming and J lost 5 bases; unmatched junction nucleotides: 11. Germline CDR1 and CDR2: LNHDA and SQIVND (reference sequence). This CDR3 is 14 amino acids long. CDR3 protein: CASNPGTGVYGYTF. The CDR3 DNA follows: TGTGCCAGCAACCCCGGGACAGGCGTTTATGGCTACACCTTC.

The J gene is TRBJ2-7, the V gene TRBV18; 9 bases line up with TRBD1. This CDR3 is 12 amino acids long. The junction had 3 bases not matched to a gene; V was cut back by 5 bases and J by 7 bases. CDR1 and CDR2 (germline): KGHSH, LQKENI. The CDR3 loop reads CASSSTGGEQYF. The DNA of the CDR3 is TGTGCCAGCTCATCGACAGGGGGAGAGCAGTACTTC. The entire variable domain, with the rest obtained from reference TRBV18 and TRBJ2-7, is as follows: NAGVMQNPRHLVRRRGQEARLRCSPMKGHSHVYWYRQLPEEGLKFMVYLQKENIIDESGMPKERFSAEFPKEGPSILRIQQVVRGDSAAYFCASSSTGGEQYFGPGTRLTVT.

V gene TRBV6-5 combines with J gene TRBJ2-7; D not certain. CDR1 is MNHEY and CDR2 is SVGAGI in the germline V gene. The CDR3 sequence is 13 residues long. Trimming left V 8 bases short and J 2 bases short, with 13 bases between. The CDR3 nucleotides are TGTGCCAGCGGAGATTTTCCTACCTACGAGCAGTACTTC. This translates into CASGDFPTYEQYF.

The J gene is TRBJ1-1, the V gene TRBV9, with 9 bases fitting TRBD1. The V gene end was trimmed by 3 bases and the J gene end by 5 bases; junction bases not matched to a gene: 8. The CDR3 is 15 amino acids. The germline V gene encodes CDR1 SGDLS and CDR2 YYNGEE. CDR3 residues: CASSGIGTGTTEAFF. As DNA, the CDR3 is TGTGCCAGCAGCGGGATCGGGACAGGGACGACTGAAGCTTTCTTT.

The chain combines TRBV28 with TRBJ2-7; TRBD1 aligns across 7 bases. Per germline, CDR1 MDHEN and CDR2 SYDVKM. There are 14 residues in the CDR3. V lost 6 bases, J lost 4 bases, and 9 bases stayed unmatched. In DNA, the CDR3 is TGTGCCAGCAGGCCGACAGGGAAAAATTACGAGCAGTACTTC. It specifies CASRPTGKNYEQYF.

The chain uses TRBV5-6 and TRBJ2-5; 9 bases are shared with TRBD1. This CDR3 spans 13 amino acids. The V gene's germline CDR1 is SGHDT and CDR2 YYEEEE. Germline trimming cut 9 bases from V and 3 bases from J; bases unmatched to any gene: 6. Here the CDR3 reads CATAGTGKETQYF. For the CDR3, the DNA is TGTGCCACGGCAGGGACAGGGAAAGAGACCCAGTACTTC. Variable domain in full (rest from reference TRBV5-6 and TRBJ2-5): DAGVTQSPTHLIKTRGQQVTLRCSPKSGHDTVSWYQQALGQGPQFIFQYYEEEERQRGNFPDRFSGHQFPNYSSELNVNALLLGDSALYLCATAGTGKETQYFGPGTRLLVL.

The rearrangement uses TRBV28 and TRBJ1-2, with D possibly matching TRBD1 (6 bases). Trimming stripped 4 bases from V and 4 bases from J, with 13 bases between. Germline V gene data show CDR1 as MDHEN and CDR2 as SYDVKM. This CDR3 is 14 amino acids long. The CDR3 loop reads CASSYARGTYGYTF. The CDR3 nucleotides are TGTGCCAGCAGTTATGCGAGGGGGACCTATGGCTACACCTTC.

The chain employs TRBV24-1 and TRBJ1-5, with D possibly matching TRBD1 (5 bases). The CDR3 runs to 12 residues. CDR1 KGHDR and CDR2 SFDVKD come from the germline V gene. V lost 9 bases and J 2 bases, leaving 7 bases between the germline ends. The CDR3 reads CATGAGNQPQHF. The CDR3 bases are TGTGCCACCGGGGCTGGCAATCAGCCCCAGCATTTT.

This chain connects TRBV7-3 to TRBJ2-2; 9 bases align to TRBD2. There are 17 residues in the CDR3. Trimming took 2 bases from V and 4 from J; bases not matched to a gene: 8. In germline, CDR1 is SGHTA, CDR2 FQGTGA. CDR3 loop: CASSLRGTSQGTGELFF. CDR3 coding DNA: TGTGCCAGCAGCTTACGGGGGACTAGCCAGGGCACCGGGGAGCTGTTTTTT.

V is TRBV25-1 and J is TRBJ1-4, with TRBD1 identical over 7 bases. The CDR3 totals 16 residues. V lost 2 bases, J lost 6 bases, and 9 bases stayed unmatched. CDR1 is MGHDK, CDR2 SYGVNS, per germline. The CDR3 is CASSEVRGPGDEKLFF. CDR3 nucleotide sequence: TGTGCCAGCAGTGAAGTTAGGGGGCCGGGGGATGAAAAACTGTTTTTT.

This clone was found once. The CDR3 DNA is TGTGCCAGTAGTATACGGGGACTAGCGACCACCGGGGAGCTGTTTTTT. Translating gives CASSIRGLATTGELFF. This chain uses TRBV19 with TRBJ2-2, with 10 bases identical to TRBD2. Germline CDR1 is LNHDA and CDR2 is SQIVND (reference sequence). Losses at the gene ends were 2 bases for V and 4 bases for J; bases not matched to a gene: 4. The CDR3 is 16 residues long.

The rearrangement joins TRBV5-8 to TRBJ1-5; D is undetermined. Germline V CDR1 and CDR2: SGHTS, YDEGEE. The germline V and J ends were trimmed by 2 bases and 4 bases, with 13 bases remaining between them. This CDR3 has 15 amino acids. The DNA of the CDR3 is TGTGCCAGCAGCTTAATGGGCTTGGGTAATCAGCCCCAGCATTTT. Protein product: CASSLMGLGNQPQHF.

The chain joins TRBV5-1 to TRBJ1-3, with unresolved D. Trimming removed 0 bases at V and 3 bases at J, with 10 bases between. The length of the CDR3 is 15 residues. From germline, CDR1 is SGHRS and CDR2 YFSETQ. CDR3 amino acids: CASSLELGSGNTIYF. For the CDR3, the DNA is TGCGCCAGCAGCTTGGAGCTGGGGAGTGGAAACACCATATATTTT.

This clone is a singleton in its sample. The chain uses TRBV30 and TRBJ1-1; D might be TRBD1 (6 bases). The CDR3 runs 11 residues. The ends were cut back, 3 bases at V and 8 bases at J, with 10 bases in the middle. The germline V gene encodes CDR1 GTSNPN and CDR2 SVGIG (reference sequence). The CDR3 nucleotides are TGTGCCTGGAGCCCTCAGGGGGAAGCTTTCTTT. It specifies CAWSPQGEAFF. Complete variable domain (other parts from reference TRBV30 and TRBJ1-1): SQTIHQWPATLVQPVGSPLSLECTVEGTSNPNLYWYRQAAGRGLQLLFYSVGIGQISSEVPQNLSASRPQDRQFILSSKKLLLSDSGFYLCAWSPQGEAFFGQGTRLTVV.

The V and J genes are TRBV5-8 and TRBJ2-4; 8 positions agree with TRBD1. The germline CDR1 and CDR2 sequences are SGHTS and YDEGEE. The CDR3 has 15 amino acids. With 0 bases clipped from V and 1 base from J, the junction kept 0 bases outside the gene matches. Here the CDR3 reads CASSLGTGAKNIQYF. CDR3 nucleotides: TGTGCCAGCAGCTTGGGGACAGGGGCCAAAAACATTCAGTACTTC.

The gene calls are TRBV12-5 and TRBJ2-2, with TRBD1 matching 7 bases. J lost 2 bases, V lost 5 bases, and 5 bases had no gene match. Germline values: CDR1 LGHNT, CDR2 FRNRAP. CDR3 size: 15 residues. The CDR3 protein is CASGPDRANTGELFF. The CDR3, as DNA: TGTGCTAGTGGTCCTGACAGGGCAAACACCGGGGAGCTGTTTTTT.

The sample holds one count of this clone. V usage is TRBV7-9 and J usage is TRBJ2-3; no definite D call. This CDR3 contains 12 residues. V gave up 2 bases and J gave up 6 bases, with 6 bases separating them. Germline CDR1 is SEHNR and CDR2 is FQNEAQ (reference sequence). The DNA of the CDR3 is TGTGCCAGCAGCTTAATTGGCGATACGCAGTATTTT. Protein: CASSLIGDTQYF.

V and J are TRBV2 and TRBJ2-1, with D perhaps TRBD2 (5 bases). The CDR3 has 15 residues. Trimming shortened V by 2 bases and J by 7 bases, and 15 bases separated the two germline ends. Germline CDR1 SNHLY, CDR2 FYNNEI. The DNA for the CDR3 is TGTGCCAGCAGTGAACCTCTAGCTATTAGGAATGAGCAGTTCTTC. Its protein is CASSEPLAIRNEQFF.

The chain links TRBV9 to TRBJ2-1; perhaps TRBD1 as D (6 bases). V lost 4 bases and J lost 9, with 20 bases in between. CDR1 SGDLS and CDR2 YYNGEE come from the germline V gene. The length of the CDR3 is 15 residues. The chain's CDR3 is CASSRETGRSIEQFF. As DNA, the CDR3 is TGTGCCAGCAGCCGTGAAACAGGGCGGTCCATTGAGCAGTTCTTC.

V is TRBV11-3 and J is TRBJ2-3, with D maybe TRBD2 (6 bases). Trimming stripped 5 bases from V and 4 bases from J, with 10 bases between. Per germline, CDR1 SGHNT and CDR2 YENEEA. The CDR3 runs to 13 residues. CDR3 region: CASSRTSSDTQYF. DNA of the CDR3: TGTGCCAGCAGCCGTACTAGCTCAGATACGCAGTATTTT.

The chain joins TRBV28 to TRBJ2-2; D is unclear. CDR3 length: 15 amino acids. Germline V gives CDR1 MDHEN, CDR2 SYDVKM. Deletions cut 3 bases from V and 2 bases from J, with 10 bases between. The CDR3 loop is CASSFDTFNTGELFF. CDR3 nucleotides: TGTGCCAGCAGTTTCGACACATTCAACACCGGGGAGCTGTTTTTT. Looking up the rest from reference TRBV28 and TRBJ2-2 gives the full variable domain: DVKVTQSSRYLVKRTGEKVFLECVQDMDHENMFWYRQDPGLGLRLIYFSYDVKMKEKGDIPEGYSVSREKKERFSLILESASTNQTSMYLCASSFDTFNTGELFFGEGSRLTVL.